The 20 T cell receptor beta chains presented below share a single source sample, sequenced in a study of T cell repertoires in cytomegalovirus infection. Antigen specificity for these receptors is unknown. TCRdb re-analysed the reads in MiXCR, keeping a single row per CDR3 protein. The sample contains approximately 990,000 distinct CDR3 sequences, roughly 31% of which appear only once. Specimen: cultured CD8+ T cells from PBMCs, collected from culture after CMV antigen stimulation. These receptor sequences come from a human donor in good health (CMV status not recorded). Some clones in this sample may be carry-over from other donors' samples.

Of note for this clonotype: The CDR3 does not close with the conserved phenylalanine or tryptophan, likely indicating a read error. This sequence joins TRBV4-1 and TRBJ2-7, with D perhaps matching TRBD1 (6 bases). The CDR3 has 15 amino acids. Germline CDR1 and CDR2: MGHRA and YSYEKL. The CDR3 DNA sequence: TGTGCCAGCAGCCAAGAGTCCAGGGGAGCCTACGAGCAGTACTCC. Its translation is CASSQESRGAYEQYS.

The V and J genes are TRBV11-2 and TRBJ2-5, with 7 bases lining up with TRBD1. Germline CDR1 and CDR2: SGHAT and FQNNGV. The CDR3 covers 14 residues. With 5 bases clipped from V and 7 bases from J, the junction kept 10 bases outside the gene matches. CDR3 amino acids: CASSPGTETVTQYF. In DNA, the CDR3 is TGTGCCAGCAGCCCCGGGACAGAGACGGTGACCCAGTACTTC.

This clonotype appeared a few times. This chain uses TRBV24-1 with TRBJ2-3, with D maybe TRBD1 (5 bases). The CDR3 has 15 residues. Germline CDR1 reads KGHDR; CDR2 reads SFDVKD. The V end was cut by 10 bases, the J end by 1 base, with 17 bases between. The CDR3 DNA is TGTGCCACATCTGGGGCCAAAACTCGCACAGATACGCAGTATTTT. Translating it yields CATSGAKTRTDTQYF.

The CDR3 spells CASSYLQGGDGQPQHF. The CDR3 nucleotides are TGTGCCAGCAGCTATCTACAGGGGGGTGACGGTCAGCCCCAGCATTTT. This chain uses TRBV7-9 with TRBJ1-5, with TRBD1 identical over 8 bases. The CDR3 contains 16 residues. CDR1 SEHNR and CDR2 FQNEAQ come from the germline V gene (reference sequence). V was pared by 4 bases and J by 6 bases, with 11 bases of the junction left unmatched. The complete variable domain, with remaining parts taken from reference TRBV7-9 and TRBJ1-5, reads DTGVSQNPRHKITKRGQNVTFRCDPISEHNRLYWYRQTLGQGPEFLTYFQNEAQLEKSRLLSDRFSAERPKGSFSTLEIQRTEQGDSAMYLCASSYLQGGDGQPQHFGDGTRLSIL.

This clonotype was detected only a few times. This chain joins TRBV6-2 or TRBV6-3 and TRBJ2-7; D unresolved. V dropped 2 bases and J dropped 2 bases, with 7 bases sitting between them. CDR3 length: 13 amino acids. Germline V CDR1 and CDR2: MNHEY, SVGEGT. CDR3 residues: CASSYGETYEQYF. The DNA of the CDR3 is TGTGCCAGCAGTTACGGAGAAACCTACGAGCAGTACTTC.

This chain joins TRBV7-2 and TRBJ2-3, with D possibly matching TRBD2 (7 bases). CDR1 SGHTA and CDR2 FQGNSA come from the germline V gene. V dropped 4 bases and J dropped 4 bases, with 15 bases sitting between them. The CDR3 has 15 amino acids. The CDR3 is CASSSSGGLSDTQYF. In DNA, the CDR3 is TGTGCCAGCAGCTCTTCGGGGGGCCTGTCAGATACGCAGTATTTT.

This clonotype appeared a few times. The chain recombines TRBV20-1 with TRBJ2-5; 7 bases fit TRBD2. V lost 5 bases and J lost 6; bases outside the gene matches: 9. Germline lookup yields CDR1 DFQATT and CDR2 SNEGSKA (reference sequence). CDR3 size: 13 residues. CDR3: CSAPRGDQKTQYF. In DNA form, the CDR3 reads TGCAGTGCTCCTCGGGGGGATCAGAAGACCCAGTACTTC.

The gene calls are TRBV27 and TRBJ1-1; D is uncertain. Germline V gene lookup returns CDR1 MNHEY and CDR2 SMNVEV (reference sequence). This CDR3 is built from 13 residues. V lost 0 bases and J 4 bases, leaving 6 bases between the germline ends. CDR3 region: CASSLSWGTEAFF. The CDR3 region has the DNA TGTGCCAGCAGTTTATCATGGGGCACTGAAGCTTTCTTT.

In this sample, this clonotype turned up many times. This sequence joins TRBV27 and TRBJ1-2; possible D gene TRBD1, 5 bases. V shed 0 bases and J shed 6 bases, with 11 bases lying between them. Germline CDR1 and CDR2: MNHEY and SMNVEV (reference sequence). The CDR3 consists of 14 residues. CDR3 in DNA: TGTGCCAGCAGTTTATCAGGGGCAGGGAATGGCTACACCTTC. It translates to CASSLSGAGNGYTF.

This clonotype was detected only a few times. The chain has TRBV7-6 and TRBJ2-1; the match to TRBD2 covers 9 bases. The CDR3 loop spans 16 amino acids. Trimming took 2 bases from V and 4 from J; bases not matched to a gene: 6. Germline CDR1 and CDR2: SGHVS and FNYEAQ. CDR3 DNA: TGTGCCAGCAGCTTACTTAGCGGGGGCCGGTACAATGAGCAGTTCTTC. Translation gives CASSLLSGGRYNEQFF.

CDR3 protein: CASSIVAGAITYEQYV. The CDR3 region has the DNA TGTGCCAGCAGTATAGTAGCGGGGGCCATTACCTACGAGCAGTACGTC. V usage is TRBV6-6 and J usage is TRBJ2-7, with 9 nucleotides matching TRBD2. V lost 5 bases and J lost 2; bases outside the gene matches: 10. The germline V gene has CDR1 MNHNY and CDR2 SVGAGI (reference sequence). This CDR3 comprises 16 residues.

This clonotype was seen ten or more times. The chain combines TRBV7-2 with TRBJ1-1, with 8 bases aligning to TRBD1. V gave up 6 bases and J gave up 7 bases; unmatched junction bases: 4. This CDR3 contains 12 residues. Germline V CDR1 and CDR2: SGHTA, FQGNSA. CDR3 bases: TGTGCCAGCAGTCGGACAGGGATTGAAGCTTTCTTT. Amino acids: CASSRTGIEAFF.

This clonotype was picked up many times. The chain uses TRBV20-1 and TRBJ2-4, with TRBD1 identical over 8 bases. The junction had 4 bases not matched to a gene; V was cut back by 5 bases and J by 7 bases. The germline V gene has CDR1 DFQATT and CDR2 SNEGSKA (reference sequence). The CDR3 is 12 amino acids. CDR3 region: CSAPRDRNIQYF. The CDR3 DNA is TGCAGTGCTCCCCGGGACAGGAACATTCAGTACTTC.

The chain combines TRBV7-9 with TRBJ2-1; D is undetermined. V gave up 4 bases and J gave up 6 bases, with 16 bases separating them. CDR3 length: 15 amino acids. Germline-derived CDR1 and CDR2 are SEHNR and FQNEAQ (reference sequence). The CDR3 sequence: CASSSRLGPRNEQFF. The CDR3 nucleotides are TGTGCCAGCAGCTCTCGACTCGGCCCGCGCAATGAGCAGTTCTTC.

This clonotype was seen ten or more times. The chain's CDR3 is CASSLNPEDEQFF. CDR3 bases: TGCGCCAGCAGCCTAAACCCCGAGGATGAGCAGTTCTTC. The V gene is TRBV4-1, the J gene TRBJ2-1, with D hard to call. V gave up 4 bases and J gave up 8 bases, with 12 bases separating them. Germline assignment: CDR1 MGHRA and CDR2 YSYEKL. The CDR3 is 13 residues long.

The gene calls are TRBV15 and TRBJ1-2; weak D call: TRBD1 (5 bases). This CDR3 has 17 residues. V lost 0 bases to trimming and J lost 6 bases, with 20 bases between them. CDR1 and CDR2 (germline): LNHNV, YYDKDF (reference sequence). The CDR3 here is CATSRDFGVGGDDGYTF. The CDR3 nucleotides read TGTGCCACCAGCAGAGATTTCGGTGTTGGAGGGGACGATGGCTACACCTTC.

There are a few counts of this clonotype. The CDR3 reads CASSPSLRQGLVNEQFF. DNA for the CDR3: TGTGCCAGCAGCCCTTCTTTGCGACAGGGGCTGGTCAATGAGCAGTTCTTC. The chain has TRBV7-9 and TRBJ2-1; 8 nucleotides match TRBD1. V shed 5 bases and J 6 bases; nucleotides not matched to a gene: 15. Germline CDR1 is SEHNR and CDR2 is FQNEAQ (reference sequence). The CDR3 spans 17 residues.

The sample holds a few counts of this clonotype. This chain uses TRBV20-1 with TRBJ2-1; no reliable D call. The CDR3 totals 14 residues. V was cut by 6 bases and J by 4 bases, with 16 bases left in between. CDR1 is DFQATT and CDR2 is SNEGSKA in the germline V gene (reference sequence). DNA of the CDR3: TGCAGTGCCAACAAAAGGCGGAGATACAATGAGCAGTTCTTC. Translation gives CSANKRRRYNEQFF.

The rearrangement joins TRBV19 to TRBJ1-2, with D hard to call. V lost 5 bases to trimming and J lost 5 bases, with 24 bases between them. Germline V gene sequence: CDR1 LNHDA, CDR2 SQIVND (reference sequence). This CDR3 is 17 amino acids long. The CDR3, as DNA: TGTGCCAGTAGTCTCATGTACTCCCCGGGGAAGCGATATGGCTACACCTTC. It specifies CASSLMYSPGKRYGYTF.

This clonotype came up a few times. The CDR3 DNA reads as TGTGCCAGCAGTTCTGGAGTAAGGGGGGAGCAGTACTTC. This translates into CASSSGVRGEQYF. This chain uses TRBV12-3 or TRBV12-4 with TRBJ2-7, with D possibly matching TRBD1 (6 bases). This CDR3 contains 13 residues. Trimming removed 4 bases at V and 7 bases at J, with 14 bases between.